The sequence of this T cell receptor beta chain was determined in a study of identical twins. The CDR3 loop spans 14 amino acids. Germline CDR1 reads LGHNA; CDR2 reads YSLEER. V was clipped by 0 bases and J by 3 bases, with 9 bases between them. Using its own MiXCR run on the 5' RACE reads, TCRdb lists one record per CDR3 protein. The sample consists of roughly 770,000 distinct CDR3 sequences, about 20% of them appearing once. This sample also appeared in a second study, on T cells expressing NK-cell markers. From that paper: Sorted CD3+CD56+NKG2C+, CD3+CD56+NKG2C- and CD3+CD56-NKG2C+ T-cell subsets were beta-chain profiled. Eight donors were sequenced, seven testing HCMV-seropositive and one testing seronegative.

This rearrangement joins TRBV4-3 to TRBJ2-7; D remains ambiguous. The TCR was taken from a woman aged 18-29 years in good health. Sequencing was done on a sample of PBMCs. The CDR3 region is CASSQEVNDYEQYF. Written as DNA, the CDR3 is TGCGCCAGCAGCCAAGAAGTAAACGACTACGAGCAGTACTTC.